This TCR beta chain is from a study of T cell responses to AZD1222 COVID-19 vaccine. The CDR3 sequence is 13 residues long. Germline-derived CDR1 and CDR2 are KGHSH and LQKENI. Trimming stripped 2 bases from V and 1 base from J, with 3 bases between. Points from the study as a whole: Clonal diversity may have been underestimated, and the donors were mostly white British, with more females than males. Regions left unmutated in variants are reportedly the target of nearly half of spike-specific TCRs. Samples come after the peak T cell response, not at day 14. Only a handful of AZD1222 recipients were seropositive at baseline.

Concerning this clone: Its antigen is currently unknown. Other DNA variants within this sample encode the same CDR3.

TCRdb's copy holds only in-frame clones and misses some; the assay was immunoSEQ multiplex PCR. The sample has 97,000 or so clones, around nine tenths seen once; the top ten hold roughly 2.7%. This TCR came from an adult in good health. This material consisted of peripheral blood, taken on day 0 of AZD1222 vaccination. This chain joins TRBV18 and TRBJ1-5; D remains unclear. This chain's CDR3 is CASSPGSNQPQHF. CDR3 nucleotide sequence: TGTGCCAGCTCACCAGGGAGCAATCAGCCCCAGCATTTT.